This T cell receptor (beta chain) appears in the sequencing data of a study of blood T cell repertoires in COVID-19. On the study more broadly: Spain, Italy and the United States supplied samples that represented acute and convalescent COVID-19. PBMCs, B-cell-depleted T cells, or T cells provided the cDNA or gDNA that made up the material.

As processed by the authors: Scientists estimated how many nucleated cells there were by amplifying reference gene primers. Profiled with immunoSEQ multiplex PCR; TCRdb holds only in-frame clones, not every one. V and J calls and clone size are as listed in that table; D and trimming were resolved from the DNA. The profile covers roughly 320,000 clones, with 75% to 90% appearing a single time and roughly 6.3% taken by the ten largest. Seattle enrolled patients during active infection and tracked them longitudinally. Trimming stripped 3 bases from V and 0 bases from J, with 14 bases between. CDR3 length: 16 amino acids. Germline CDR1 LNHDA, CDR2 SQIVND (reference sequence).

The sequenced sample was peripheral blood. This TCR came from a woman in her fifties or sixties with COVID-19, enrolled during active disease. The gene calls are TRBV19 and TRBJ1-2; D possibly corresponds to TRBD1 (5 bases). The CDR3 spells CASSIDSATPNYGYTF. The CDR3 region has the DNA TGTGCCAGTAGTATTGACAGCGCGACCCCTAACTATGGCTACACCTTC. Combining the CDR3 with reference TRBV19 and TRBJ1-2 gives the whole variable domain DGGITQSPKYLFRKEGQNVTLSCEQNLNHDAMYWYRQDPGQGLRLIYYSQIVNDFQKGDIAEGYSVSREKKESFPLTVTSAQKNPTAFYLCASSIDSATPNYGYTFGSGTRLTVV.